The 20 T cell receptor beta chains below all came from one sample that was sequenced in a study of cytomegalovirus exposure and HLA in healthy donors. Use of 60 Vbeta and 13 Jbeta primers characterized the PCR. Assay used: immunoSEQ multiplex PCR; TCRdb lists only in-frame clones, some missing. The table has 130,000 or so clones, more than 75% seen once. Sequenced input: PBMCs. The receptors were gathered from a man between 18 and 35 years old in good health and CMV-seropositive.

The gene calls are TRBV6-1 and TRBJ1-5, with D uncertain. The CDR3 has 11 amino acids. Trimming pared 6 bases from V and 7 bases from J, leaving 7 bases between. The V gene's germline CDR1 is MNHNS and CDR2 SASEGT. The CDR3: CASSLGQPQHF. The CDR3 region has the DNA TGTGCCAGCAGCCTAGGACAGCCCCAGCATTTT.

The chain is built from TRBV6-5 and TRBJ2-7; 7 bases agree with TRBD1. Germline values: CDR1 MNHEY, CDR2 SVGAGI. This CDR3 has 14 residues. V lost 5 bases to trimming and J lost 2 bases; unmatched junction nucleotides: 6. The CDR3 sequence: CASSLSGQPYEQYF. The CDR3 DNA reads TGTGCCAGCAGTCTCTCGGGACAGCCCTACGAGCAGTACTTC.

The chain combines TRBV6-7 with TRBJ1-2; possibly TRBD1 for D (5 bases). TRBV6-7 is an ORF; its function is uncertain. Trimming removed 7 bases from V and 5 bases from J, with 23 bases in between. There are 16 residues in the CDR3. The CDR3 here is CASTLAGRGDRYGYTF. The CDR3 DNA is TGTGCCAGCACCCTCGCGGGGAGGGGTGATCGTTATGGCTACACCTTC.

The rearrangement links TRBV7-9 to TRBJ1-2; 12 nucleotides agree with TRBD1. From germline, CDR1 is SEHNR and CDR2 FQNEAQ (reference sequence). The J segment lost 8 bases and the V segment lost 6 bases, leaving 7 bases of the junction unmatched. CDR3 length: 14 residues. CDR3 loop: CASSGTGGAGGYTF. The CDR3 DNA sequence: TGTGCCAGCAGTGGGACAGGGGGCGCTGGGGGCTACACCTTC.

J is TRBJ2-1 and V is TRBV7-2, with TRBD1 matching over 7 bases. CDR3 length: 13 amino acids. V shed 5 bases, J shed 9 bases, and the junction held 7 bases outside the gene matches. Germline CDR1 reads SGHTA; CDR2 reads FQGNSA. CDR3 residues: CASSPDRVPEQFF. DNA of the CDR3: TGTGCCAGCAGCCCTGACAGGGTGCCTGAGCAGTTCTTC.

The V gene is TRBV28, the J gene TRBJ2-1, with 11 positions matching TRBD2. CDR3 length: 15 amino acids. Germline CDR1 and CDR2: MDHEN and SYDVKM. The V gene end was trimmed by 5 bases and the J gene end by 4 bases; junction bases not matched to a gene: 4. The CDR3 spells CASSLRLAGYNEQFF. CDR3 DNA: TGTGCCAGCAGTCTACGACTAGCGGGGTACAATGAGCAGTTCTTC.

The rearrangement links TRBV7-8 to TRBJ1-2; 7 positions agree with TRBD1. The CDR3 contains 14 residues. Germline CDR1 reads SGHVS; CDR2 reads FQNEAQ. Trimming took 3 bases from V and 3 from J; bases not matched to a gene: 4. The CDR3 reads CASSLSGGDYGYTF. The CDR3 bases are TGTGCCAGCAGCTTGTCAGGGGGTGACTATGGCTACACCTTC.

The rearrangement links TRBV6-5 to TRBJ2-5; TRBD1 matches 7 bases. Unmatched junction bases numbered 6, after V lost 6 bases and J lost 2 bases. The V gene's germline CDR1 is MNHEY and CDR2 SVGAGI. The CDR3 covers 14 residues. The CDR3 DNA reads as TGTGCCAGCAGAAGAGGGGGCCGTCAAGAGACCCAGTACTTC. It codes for CASRRGGRQETQYF.

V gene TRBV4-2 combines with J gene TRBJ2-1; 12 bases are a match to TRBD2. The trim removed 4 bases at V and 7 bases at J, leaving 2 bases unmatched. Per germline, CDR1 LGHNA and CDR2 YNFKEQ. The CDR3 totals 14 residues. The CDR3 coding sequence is TGTGCCAGCAGCCTTGGACTAGCGGGAAATGAGCAGTTCTTC. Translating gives CASSLGLAGNEQFF.

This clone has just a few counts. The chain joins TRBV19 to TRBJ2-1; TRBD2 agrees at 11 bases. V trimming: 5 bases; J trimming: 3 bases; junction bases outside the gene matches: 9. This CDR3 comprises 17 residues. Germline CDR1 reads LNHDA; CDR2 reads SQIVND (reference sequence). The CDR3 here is CASSGRLAGSYYNEQFF. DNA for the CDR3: TGTGCCAGTAGTGGACGACTAGCGGGATCTTACTACAATGAGCAGTTCTTC.

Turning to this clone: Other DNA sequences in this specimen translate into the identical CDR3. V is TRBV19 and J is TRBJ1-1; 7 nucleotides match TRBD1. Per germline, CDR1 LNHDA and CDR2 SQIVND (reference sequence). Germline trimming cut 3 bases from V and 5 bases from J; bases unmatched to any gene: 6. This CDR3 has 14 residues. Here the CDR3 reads CASSIQGGVTEAFF. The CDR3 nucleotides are TGTGCCAGTAGTATTCAGGGGGGAGTAACTGAAGCTTTCTTT.

CDR3 nucleotides: TGTGCCAGCAGCCGACTCCAGAACACTGAAGCTTTCTTT. Residues: CASSRLQNTEAFF. The V call is TRBV7-6, the J call TRBJ1-1; D is ambiguous. The CDR3 has 13 residues. Trimming took off 5 bases at V and 1 base at J, with 8 bases between the two ends. The germline V gene encodes CDR1 SGHVS and CDR2 FNYEAQ.

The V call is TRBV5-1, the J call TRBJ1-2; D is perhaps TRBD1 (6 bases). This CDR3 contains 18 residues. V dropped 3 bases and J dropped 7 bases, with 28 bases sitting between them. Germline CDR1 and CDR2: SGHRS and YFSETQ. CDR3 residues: CASSSSSGLGDTGLGYTF. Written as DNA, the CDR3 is TGCGCCAGCAGCTCCTCCTCGGGTCTCGGGGACACGGGGCTTGGCTACACCTTC. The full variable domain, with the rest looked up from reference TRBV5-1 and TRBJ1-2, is KAGVTQTPRYLIKTRGQQVTLSCSPISGHRSVSWYQQTPGQGLQFLFEYFSETQRNKGNFPGRFSGRQFSNSRSEMNVSTLELGDSALYLCASSSSSGLGDTGLGYTFGSGTRLTVV.

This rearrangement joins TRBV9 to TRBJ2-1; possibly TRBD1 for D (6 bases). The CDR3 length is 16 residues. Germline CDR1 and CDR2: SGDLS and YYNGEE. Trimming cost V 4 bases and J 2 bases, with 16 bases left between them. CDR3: CASSPVGGPTYNEQFF. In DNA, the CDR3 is TGTGCCAGCAGCCCAGTTGGGGGCCCCACCTACAATGAGCAGTTCTTC.

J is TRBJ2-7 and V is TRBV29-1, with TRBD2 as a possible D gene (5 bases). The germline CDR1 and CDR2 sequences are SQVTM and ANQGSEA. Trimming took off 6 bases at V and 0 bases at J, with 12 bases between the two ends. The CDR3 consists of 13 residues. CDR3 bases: TGCAGCGTGGTAGCGACGAGCTCCTACGAGCAGTACTTC. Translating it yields CSVVATSSYEQYF.

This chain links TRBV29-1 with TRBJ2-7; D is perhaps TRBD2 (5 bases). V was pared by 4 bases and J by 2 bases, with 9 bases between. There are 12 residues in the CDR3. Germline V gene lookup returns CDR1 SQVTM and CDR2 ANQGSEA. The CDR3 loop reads CSVGTGPYEQYF. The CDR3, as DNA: TGCAGCGTTGGGACTGGACCCTACGAGCAGTACTTC.

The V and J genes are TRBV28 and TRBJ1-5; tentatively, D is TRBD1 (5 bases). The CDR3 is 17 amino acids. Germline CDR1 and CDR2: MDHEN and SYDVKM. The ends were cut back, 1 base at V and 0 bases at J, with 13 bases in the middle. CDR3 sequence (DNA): TGTGCCAGCAGTTTATCATTGGGAGGGGATAGCAATCAGCCCCAGCATTTT. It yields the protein CASSLSLGGDSNQPQHF. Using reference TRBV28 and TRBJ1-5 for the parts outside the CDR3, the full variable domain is DVKVTQSSRYLVKRTGEKVFLECVQDMDHENMFWYRQDPGLGLRLIYFSYDVKMKEKGDIPEGYSVSREKKERFSLILESASTNQTSMYLCASSLSLGGDSNQPQHFGDGTRLSIL.

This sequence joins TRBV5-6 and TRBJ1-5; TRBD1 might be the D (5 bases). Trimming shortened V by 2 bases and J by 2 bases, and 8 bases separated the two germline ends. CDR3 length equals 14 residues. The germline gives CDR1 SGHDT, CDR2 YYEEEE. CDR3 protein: CASSLLRGNQPQHF. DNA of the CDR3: TGTGCCAGCAGCTTACTCAGGGGCAATCAGCCCCAGCATTTT.

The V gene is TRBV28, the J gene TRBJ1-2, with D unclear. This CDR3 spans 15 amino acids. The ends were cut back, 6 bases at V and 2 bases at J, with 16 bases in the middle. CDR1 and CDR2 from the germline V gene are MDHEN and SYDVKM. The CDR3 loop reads CASRPAGRENYGYTF. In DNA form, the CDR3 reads TGTGCCAGCAGGCCTGCCGGTAGAGAGAACTATGGCTACACCTTC.

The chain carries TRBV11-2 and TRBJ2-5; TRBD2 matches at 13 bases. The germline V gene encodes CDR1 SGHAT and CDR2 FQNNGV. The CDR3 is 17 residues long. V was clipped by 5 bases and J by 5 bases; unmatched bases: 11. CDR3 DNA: TGTGCCAGCAGCCCTGATCCGCGGACTAGCGGGAGTGAGACCCAGTACTTC. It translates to CASSPDPRTSGSETQYF.